Presented here are 16 T cell receptor beta chains from one specimen sequenced in a study of shared clonotypes between healthy human individuals. Repertoires were generated with immunoSEQ multiplex PCR, while TCRdb's copy carries only in-frame clones and drops some. The sample contains about 2.5 million clones, 85% to 95% of which appear only once. The sequenced material came from naive CD4+ T cells from PBMCs. Subset denoted: CD45RA+ positively selected. The receptors stem from a man aged 18-30 years in good health. Some clones in this sample may be carry-over from other donors' samples.

The chain uses TRBV7-3 and TRBJ2-1, with D tentatively TRBD2 (5 bases). This CDR3 is built from 14 residues. CDR1 is SGHTA and CDR2 is FQGTGA in the germline V gene. Trimming cost V 2 bases and J 9 bases, with 14 bases left between them. The CDR3 region has the DNA TGTGCCAGCAGCTTAGGTCCTAACCGGGGTGAGCAGTTCTTC. Translating gives CASSLGPNRGEQFF.

J is TRBJ2-1 and V is TRBV7-8; D is perhaps TRBD2 (6 bases). This CDR3 comprises 14 residues. Trimming cost V 7 bases and J 6 bases, with 16 bases left between them. Germline CDR1 is SGHVS and CDR2 is FQNEAQ. The CDR3 sequence: CASNPRERSNEQFF. In DNA, the CDR3 is TGTGCCAGCAACCCCCGGGAGAGATCCAATGAGCAGTTCTTC.

The chain couples TRBV4-2 to TRBJ2-5; the D gene is possibly TRBD2 (5 bases). This CDR3 has 16 residues. Germline V lookup: CDR1 LGHNA, CDR2 YNFKEQ. V lost 2 bases, J lost 3 bases, and 16 bases lay in between. DNA for the CDR3: TGTGCCAGCAGCCAACCTGGTTCGAGGGCCGAAGAGACCCAGTACTTC. Encoded protein: CASSQPGSRAEETQYF.

The chain combines TRBV2 with TRBJ1-6; D gene ambiguous. CDR1 and CDR2 from the germline V gene are SNHLY and FYNNEI. The CDR3 is 13 residues long. The ends were cut back, 8 bases at V and 4 bases at J, with 9 bases in the middle. Here the CDR3 reads CASQREYNSPLHF. The CDR3 region has the DNA TGTGCCAGCCAAAGGGAGTATAATTCACCCCTCCACTTT.

For this clone: The same CDR3 can be traced to other DNA sequences in this sample. This chain uses TRBV28 with TRBJ2-7; TRBD2 agrees at 12 bases. The V gene end was trimmed by 4 bases and the J gene end by 2 bases; junction bases not matched to a gene: 3. From germline, CDR1 is MDHEN and CDR2 SYDVKM. The CDR3 runs 15 residues. CDR3 in amino acids: CASSSRTSGTYEQYF. The CDR3 DNA reads TGTGCCAGCAGTTCTCGGACTAGCGGGACCTACGAGCAGTACTTC.

This sequence joins TRBV9 and TRBJ2-2; 10 positions agree with TRBD2. The CDR3 is 15 amino acids. V shed 7 bases and J 0 bases; nucleotides not matched to a gene: 3. The V gene's germline CDR1 is SGDLS and CDR2 YYNGEE. This chain's CDR3 is CASGGLAPNTGELFF. As DNA, the CDR3 is TGTGCCAGCGGGGGACTAGCGCCGAACACCGGGGAGCTGTTTTTT.

The chain uses TRBV4-2 and TRBJ2-4; TRBD2 might be the D (5 bases). The germline CDR1 and CDR2 sequences are LGHNA and YNFKEQ. There are 15 residues in the CDR3. Trimming pared 0 bases from V and 4 bases from J, leaving 10 bases between. This chain's CDR3 is CASSQEGERKNIQYF. The CDR3 DNA reads TGTGCCAGCAGCCAAGAGGGAGAAAGGAAAAACATTCAGTACTTC.

The rearrangement uses TRBV7-9 and TRBJ1-2, with TRBD1 identical over 7 bases. The V gene end was trimmed by 3 bases and the J gene end by 0 bases; junction bases not matched to a gene: 4. The CDR3 is 15 residues long. From germline, CDR1 is SEHNR and CDR2 FQNEAQ (reference sequence). CDR3 residues: CASSLQGVTNYGYTF. The CDR3 DNA is TGTGCCAGCAGCTTGCAGGGGGTGACTAACTATGGCTACACCTTC. Drawing the rest from reference TRBV7-9 and TRBJ1-2, the complete variable domain is DTGVSQNPRHKITKRGQNVTFRCDPISEHNRLYWYRQTLGQGPEFLTYFQNEAQLEKSRLLSDRFSAERPKGSFSTLEIQRTEQGDSAMYLCASSLQGVTNYGYTFGSGTRLTVV.

The J gene is TRBJ1-3, the V gene TRBV4-1; 7 nucleotides line up with TRBD1. The CDR3 sequence is 16 residues long. CDR1 is MGHRA, CDR2 YSYEKL, per germline. The trim removed 0 bases at V and 6 bases at J, leaving 8 bases unmatched. The CDR3 DNA is TGCGCCAGCAGCCAAGATATAGCACAGGGGAAAAACACCATATATTTT. It codes for CASSQDIAQGKNTIYF.

This clone was found a few times. J is TRBJ1-1 and V is TRBV6-6, with D possibly TRBD1 on 6 matching bases. There are 13 residues in the CDR3. Germline CDR1 and CDR2: MNHNY and SVGAGI (reference sequence). The germline V and J ends were trimmed by 5 bases and 0 bases, with 7 bases remaining between them. In DNA, the CDR3 is TGTGCCAGCAGTAGGACAGTGAACACTGAAGCTTTCTTT. Its protein product is CASSRTVNTEAFF.

The J gene is TRBJ2-7, the V gene TRBV28; D perhaps matches TRBD2 (5 bases). The V and J ends lost 7 bases and 3 bases respectively, with 25 bases between them. This CDR3 spans 17 amino acids. The germline gives CDR1 MDHEN, CDR2 SYDVKM. Written as DNA, the CDR3 is TGTGCCAGCACCCCCCATGGATGGCTAGCCGGTAACTACGAGCAGTACTTC. Translated, it gives CASTPHGWLAGNYEQYF. Using reference TRBV28 and TRBJ2-7 for the parts outside the CDR3, the full variable domain is DVKVTQSSRYLVKRTGEKVFLECVQDMDHENMFWYRQDPGLGLRLIYFSYDVKMKEKGDIPEGYSVSREKKERFSLILESASTNQTSMYLCASTPHGWLAGNYEQYFGPGTRLTVT.

The chain has TRBV28 and TRBJ2-3; D gene unclear. The germline V and J ends were trimmed by 3 bases and 2 bases, with 9 bases remaining between them. The CDR3 contains 14 residues. Germline V lookup: CDR1 MDHEN, CDR2 SYDVKM. CDR3 bases: TGTGCCAGCAGTTTTCAGCCATACACAGATACGCAGTATTTT. Translation gives CASSFQPYTDTQYF.

The gene calls are TRBV10-3 and TRBJ2-7; possibly TRBD2 for D (6 bases). CDR1 and CDR2 (germline): ENHRY, SYGVKD. Trimming removed 0 bases at V and 2 bases at J, with 11 bases between. The length of the CDR3 is 15 residues. In nucleotides, the CDR3 is TGTGCCATCAGTGAGTCAGTGCGGGGAACCTACGAGCAGTACTTC. Protein sequence: CAISESVRGTYEQYF.

The chain couples TRBV27 to TRBJ2-1, with a weak D call TRBD2 (5 bases). The CDR3 is 15 amino acids. Germline loops: CDR1 MNHEY, CDR2 SMNVEV (reference sequence). V gave up 5 bases and J gave up 6 bases, with 17 bases separating them. The DNA for the CDR3 is TGTGCCAGCAGTCCCGGACTGCCTATGGGCAATGAGCAGTTCTTC. Its translation: CASSPGLPMGNEQFF.

Only one count was recorded for this clone. The CDR3 DNA reads TGTGCCAGCAGCCGAACTACCGGGACCTACGAGCAGTACTTC. Translated, it gives CASSRTTGTYEQYF. The chain carries TRBV5-4 and TRBJ2-7; D might be TRBD2 (5 bases). Germline loops: CDR1 SGHNT, CDR2 YYREEE (reference sequence). V lost 4 bases and J lost 2, with 13 bases in between. The length of the CDR3 is 14 residues.

The genes are TRBV5-1 and TRBJ2-1; D is unresolved. V lost 3 bases, J lost 6 bases, and 4 bases lay in between. This CDR3 contains 11 residues. Germline lookup yields CDR1 SGHRS and CDR2 YFSETQ. CDR3 bases: TGCGCCAGCAGCTCTCTCAATGAGCAGTTCTTC. As protein: CASSSLNEQFF.